The entry below describes one T cell receptor beta chain. The entry originates in a study of blood T cell repertoires in COVID-19. The wider study: Material from acute and convalescent COVID-19 was sourced from the United States, Italy and Spain.

Original methodology: Amplification of reference gene primers was used by the study to estimate nucleated cell counts. Method: immunoSEQ multiplex PCR; TCRdb's copy keeps in-frame clones and lacks some. V, J and clone size reflect that table, while D and trimming were determined from the DNA. The top ten hold approximately 3.5% of the sample, which has 200,000 or so clones, around 89% seen once. Trimming stripped 6 bases from V and 6 bases from J, with 22 bases between. CDR1 and CDR2 (germline): MGHDK, SYGVNS. The CDR3 runs to 16 residues. This chain joins TRBV25-1 and TRBJ2-3; the D gene is possibly TRBD2 (6 bases). Sequenced input: PBMCs or T cells enriched from blood (not recorded which). The clonotype comes from a woman aged 18-29 years in a cohort exposed to, infected with or recovered from COVID-19 (not recorded which). CDR3 sequence reads: CASSRDWGNPWDTQYF. The CDR3 DNA reads TGTGCCAGCAGCAGGGACTGGGGCAACCCATGGGATACGCAGTATTTT.